Each of the 26 T cell receptor beta chains below was sequenced from the same sample in a study of Ad26.COV2.S vaccination and SARS-CoV-2 variants (dated by TCRdb to the early 2020s). Library creation used the immunoSEQ multiplex PCR assay. TCRdb retrieved this table from immuneACCESS and kept in-frame rearrangements only. Not all clones are present; in checked studies, unresolved V genes account for under half, and no reason is known for the remainder. This sample comprises 350,000 to 500,000 clones, roughly 88% of them detected only once. Clones ranked in the top ten supply less than 5.5% of the sample. In the paper's terms, the treatment or condition label means: around 19 received Ad26.COV2.S at low or high dose, single or two shots; about 5 received placebo; per-sample allocation not given. Repertoires of vaccine and placebo recipients were sequenced from samples collected on day 63 after the first injection.

The sequencing here drew on peripheral blood, taken in a trial of Ad26.COV2.S vaccine versus placebo. These TCRs come from a person between 18 and 60 years old who received the Ad26.COV2.S COVID-19 vaccine or a placebo.

The chain employs TRBV11-2 and TRBJ2-2, with 9 bases aligning to TRBD1. Trimming cost V 4 bases and J 1 base; bases outside gene matches: 1. Germline lookup yields CDR1 SGHAT and CDR2 FQNNGV. This CDR3 contains 15 residues. CDR3 loop: CASSWGQGNTGELFF. CDR3 nucleotide sequence: TGTGCCAGCAGCTGGGGACAGGGGAACACCGGGGAGCTGTTTTTT.

The CDR3 bases are TGTGCCAGCAGTTGGAGGACAGGGTTAGTAGCTTTCTTT. Translation gives CASSWRTGLVAFF. The chain links TRBV27 to TRBJ1-1; 8 bases agree with TRBD1. Germline lookup yields CDR1 MNHEY and CDR2 SMNVEV (reference sequence). The CDR3 contains 13 residues. V lost 4 bases, J lost 10 bases, and 8 bases stayed unmatched.

This rearrangement joins TRBV10-3 to TRBJ2-1; 7 nucleotides line up with TRBD2. The V segment lost 4 bases and the J segment 9 bases; nucleotides outside the gene matches: 6. The CDR3 has 13 amino acids. Germline CDR1 and CDR2: ENHRY and SYGVKD. CDR3 sequence (DNA): TGTGCCATCAGTGCGGGGAGGGATGGTGAGCAGTTCTTC. This sequence encodes CAISAGRDGEQFF.

V usage is TRBV9 and J usage is TRBJ1-3; no clear D gene. Per the germline V gene, CDR1 is SGDLS and CDR2 is YYNGEE. There are 14 residues in the CDR3. V lost 0 bases and J 0 bases, leaving 4 bases between the germline ends. CDR3 region: CASSVADSGNTIYF. The CDR3 DNA follows: TGTGCCAGCAGCGTAGCTGACTCTGGAAACACCATATATTTT.

This sequence joins TRBV4-3 and TRBJ2-4, with D possibly being TRBD1 (6 bases). The length of the CDR3 is 15 residues. The germline V gene encodes CDR1 LGHNA and CDR2 YSLEER. V was trimmed by 1 base and J by 6 bases, leaving 13 bases between them. The CDR3 loop is CASSQGGGVGNIQYF. The CDR3, as DNA: TGCGCCAGCAGCCAAGGAGGGGGAGTTGGAAACATTCAGTACTTC.

This clone has a single count. The V gene is TRBV9, the J gene TRBJ2-1, with TRBD2 identical over 7 bases. Germline lookup yields CDR1 SGDLS and CDR2 YYNGEE. The CDR3 loop spans 15 amino acids. V was clipped by 0 bases and J by 3 bases; unmatched bases: 3. CDR3 sequence reads: CASSVVGTNYNEQFF. CDR3 bases: TGTGCCAGCAGCGTAGTAGGGACTAACTACAATGAGCAGTTCTTC.

In this sample, this clone turned up once. The CDR3 bases are TGTGCCATCAGCCTGGGACGTGAGGAGACCCAGTACTTC. Amino acids: CAISLGREETQYF. V usage is TRBV10-3 and J usage is TRBJ2-5; either TRBD1 or TRBD2 may fit D (5 bases each). Per the germline V gene, CDR1 is ENHRY and CDR2 is SYGVKD. The length of the CDR3 is 13 residues. V lost 6 bases and J lost 5, with 13 bases in between.

The sample holds a few counts of this clone. This chain uses TRBV9 with TRBJ1-4; TRBD1 is a possible D gene (5 bases). In germline, CDR1 is SGDLS, CDR2 YYNGEE. Trimming left V 0 bases short and J 3 bases short, with 9 bases between. The CDR3 contains 15 residues. The CDR3 region is CASSVGGFSNEKLFF. The CDR3 DNA is TGTGCCAGCAGCGTAGGGGGGTTCTCTAATGAAAAACTGTTTTTT.

The chain carries TRBV4-3 and TRBJ2-3, with 11 bases fitting TRBD2. CDR3 length: 17 amino acids. Germline V CDR1 and CDR2: LGHNA, YSLEER. V lost 3 bases to trimming and J lost 0 bases; unmatched junction nucleotides: 5. The CDR3 DNA reads as TGCGCCAGCAGCCACTTAGCGGGGGGGTTCAGCACAGATACGCAGTATTTT. Protein product: CASSHLAGGFSTDTQYF.

The rearrangement links TRBV28 to TRBJ2-7; D assignment may be TRBD1 or TRBD2 (6 bases each). CDR1 is MDHEN and CDR2 is SYDVKM in the germline V gene. CDR3 size: 14 residues. The V end lost 5 bases, the J end lost 1 base, and 12 bases lay between the germline ends. This CDR3 is CASSPPGASYEQYF. In DNA, the CDR3 is TGTGCCAGCAGTCCCCCGGGGGCTTCCTACGAGCAGTACTTC. The full variable domain, with the rest looked up from reference TRBV28 and TRBJ2-7, is DVKVTQSSRYLVKRTGEKVFLECVQDMDHENMFWYRQDPGLGLRLIYFSYDVKMKEKGDIPEGYSVSREKKERFSLILESASTNQTSMYLCASSPPGASYEQYFGPGTRLTVT.

The V and J genes are TRBV7-2 and TRBJ2-3; D possibly uses TRBD1 or TRBD2 (5 bases each). The CDR3 runs 13 residues. Germline loops: CDR1 SGHTA, CDR2 FQGNSA. V lost 7 bases to trimming and J lost 4 bases, with 12 bases between them. This CDR3 reads CASNVRGADTQYF. In nucleotides, the CDR3 is TGTGCCAGCAACGTGAGGGGAGCAGATACGCAGTATTTT.

V gene TRBV27 combines with J gene TRBJ2-1, with 8 bases aligning to TRBD2. The length of the CDR3 is 16 residues. V gave up 5 bases and J gave up 4 bases; unmatched junction bases: 10. Germline CDR1 is MNHEY and CDR2 is SMNVEV (reference sequence). The CDR3 reads CASSPRGLEIYNEQFF. In DNA form, the CDR3 reads TGTGCCAGCAGTCCAAGGGGACTAGAAATATACAATGAGCAGTTCTTC.

The chain employs TRBV28 and TRBJ2-5; 8 bases agree with TRBD1. The CDR3 totals 14 residues. Losses at the gene ends were 6 bases for V and 2 bases for J; bases not matched to a gene: 5. Per the germline V gene, CDR1 is MDHEN and CDR2 is SYDVKM. As DNA, the CDR3 is TGTGCCAGCAGCCTGGACAGGGCACAAGAGACCCAGTACTTC. Translation: CASSLDRAQETQYF.

The sample holds a few counts of this clone. CDR3: CASSDGQGNNSPLHF. The CDR3, as DNA: TGTGCCAGCAGTGATGGGCAGGGGAATAATTCACCCCTCCACTTT. The gene calls are TRBV2 and TRBJ1-6; a possible D gene is TRBD1 (6 bases). With 3 bases removed from V and 5 bases from J, the gap between germline ends came to 11 bases. Germline V gene lookup returns CDR1 SNHLY and CDR2 FYNNEI. The CDR3 has 15 residues.

The chain couples TRBV6-5 to TRBJ1-1; D unresolved. The CDR3 is made up of 11 amino acids. Germline V CDR1 and CDR2: MNHEY, SVGAGI. Trimming cost V 6 bases and J 5 bases, with 7 bases left between them. The CDR3 bases are TGTGCCAGCAGGGCAAGGACTGAAGCTTTCTTT. The encoded protein is CASRARTEAFF.

V gene TRBV5-6 combines with J gene TRBJ1-2, with 7 bases matching TRBD1. CDR1 and CDR2 (germline): SGHDT, YYEEEE. V shed 0 bases and J 8 bases; nucleotides not matched to a gene: 16. CDR3 length: 17 amino acids. This CDR3 is CASSLVVLDRARGGYTF. The CDR3 DNA sequence: TGTGCCAGCAGCTTGGTGGTTCTAGACAGGGCCCGGGGAGGCTACACCTTC.

The V and J genes are TRBV19 and TRBJ2-6; 7 nucleotides match TRBD2. The V gene end was trimmed by 4 bases and the J gene end by 4 bases; junction bases not matched to a gene: 13. The CDR3 loop spans 18 amino acids. Germline V lookup: CDR1 LNHDA, CDR2 SQIVND (reference sequence). The CDR3 DNA is TGTGCCAGTAGTAGTCTCCCGGGGGGAGTTCTGGGGGCCAACGTCCTGACTTTC. It specifies CASSSLPGGVLGANVLTF. Filled out from reference TRBV19 and TRBJ2-6, the complete variable domain reads DGGITQSPKYLFRKEGQNVTLSCEQNLNHDAMYWYRQDPGQGLRLIYYSQIVNDFQKGDIAEGYSVSREKKESFPLTVTSAQKNPTAFYLCASSSLPGGVLGANVLTFGAGSRLTVL.

This rearrangement joins TRBV7-6 to TRBJ2-7; the match to TRBD2 covers 12 bases. Trimming took 5 bases from V and 7 from J; bases not matched to a gene: 3. Per the germline V gene, CDR1 is SGHVS and CDR2 is FNYEAQ. The CDR3 spans 13 residues. This CDR3 is CASSLLAGGEQYF. CDR3 bases: TGTGCCAGCAGCCTCCTAGCGGGAGGGGAGCAGTACTTC.

The rearrangement links TRBV5-1 to TRBJ2-5; 16 bases line up with TRBD2. CDR3 length: 17 amino acids. CDR1 and CDR2 (germline): SGHRS, YFSETQ. Unmatched junction bases numbered 7, after V lost 3 bases and J lost 5 bases. CDR3 loop: CASSSPGLAGGGETQYF. The CDR3 DNA sequence: TGCGCCAGCAGCTCGCCGGGACTAGCGGGAGGGGGGGAGACCCAGTACTTC.

In nucleotides, the CDR3 is TGTGCCAGCAGCCCATGGACAGGAAACACCATATATTTT. It codes for CASSPWTGNTIYF. The V gene is TRBV7-2, the J gene TRBJ1-3, with a weak D call TRBD1 (5 bases). Germline CDR1 SGHTA, CDR2 FQGNSA. Trimming stripped 5 bases from V and 4 bases from J, with 9 bases between. The CDR3 extends over 13 amino acids.

V gene TRBV5-5 combines with J gene TRBJ2-5, with TRBD2 identical over 8 bases. In germline, CDR1 is SGHKS, CDR2 YYEKEE (reference sequence). This CDR3 is built from 15 residues. With 0 bases clipped from V and 4 bases from J, the junction kept 5 bases outside the gene matches. CDR3 bases: TGTGCCAGCAGCTTGGGCCTAGCGGGTGGAGAGACCCAGTACTTC. Translating gives CASSLGLAGGETQYF.

This chain links TRBV3-1 (or the pseudogene TRBV3-2) with TRBJ2-7, with D perhaps given as TRBD1 or TRBD2 (5 bases each). The CDR3 consists of 15 residues. Per germline, CDR1 LGHDT and CDR2 YNNKEL (reference sequence). The V and J ends lost 1 base and 5 bases respectively, with 15 bases between them. The CDR3 coding sequence is TGTGCCAGCAGCCAAGTTCTTGGGGGAAGTGACGAGCAGTACTTC. Its translation: CASSQVLGGSDEQYF.

The chain employs TRBV12-5 and TRBJ2-5; no clear D. V lost 0 bases, J lost 1 base, and 21 bases lay in between. Looked up from germline, CDR1 is LGHNT and CDR2 is FRNRAP. The CDR3 runs 19 residues. The CDR3 nucleotides read TGTGCTAGTGGTTTGGTACTACAGCCGGATGTAAGGATCCAAGAGACCCAGTACTTC. It translates to CASGLVLQPDVRIQETQYF.

This clone has a single count. This chain joins TRBV25-1 and TRBJ2-5, with 9 positions matching TRBD1. CDR1 MGHDK and CDR2 SYGVNS come from the germline V gene. The CDR3 spans 18 residues. V dropped 8 bases and J dropped 5; count of bases not matched to a gene: 21. The CDR3 coding sequence is TGTGCCAGCTCCCCCTCCGGGACAGGGAGGTCAGACGGGGAGACCCAGTACTTC. Translation: CASSPSGTGRSDGETQYF.

V gene TRBV11-2 combines with J gene TRBJ2-3; 8 positions match TRBD2. Germline V gives CDR1 SGHAT, CDR2 FQNNGV. The CDR3 runs 16 residues. The V and J ends lost 5 bases and 0 bases, in that order; junction bases with no gene match: 7. The CDR3 sequence: CASSTGGGRSTDTQYF. DNA of the CDR3: TGTGCCAGCAGCACCGGGGGGGGCCGGAGCACAGATACGCAGTATTTT. Supplemented by reference TRBV11-2 and TRBJ2-3, the full variable domain reads EAGVAQSPRYKIIEKRQSVAFWCNPISGHATLYWYQQILGQGPKLLIQFQNNGVVDDSQLPKDRFSAERLKGVDSTLKIQPAKLEDSAVYLCASSTGGGRSTDTQYFGPGTRLTVL.

This chain uses TRBV10-3 with TRBJ2-5; D perhaps matches TRBD2 (5 bases). This CDR3 region has 14 residues. Trimming removed 1 base from V and 5 bases from J, with 11 bases in between. CDR1 ENHRY and CDR2 SYGVKD come from the germline V gene. The CDR3 sequence: CAISEFDSVETQYF. The CDR3 nucleotides read TGTGCCATCAGTGAGTTCGATAGCGTGGAGACCCAGTACTTC.